The clone carrying this T cell receptor beta chain was seen more than once but under ten times. The identical CDR3 is also encoded by other nucleotide sequences in the sample. Chain pairing is unknown; alpha and beta were sequenced separately. Method: immunoSEQ multiplex PCR; TCRdb's copy keeps in-frame clones and lacks some. This sample has approximately 100,000 clones, with around 90% found just once. The data originate from a study of T cells in tuberculosis. Across the whole study: The T cells targeted glucose monomycolate, a mycobacterial lipid, via CD1B.

This CDR3 comprises 14 residues. Germline V gene sequence: CDR1 LNHDA, CDR2 SQIVND (reference sequence). V lost 3 bases and J 2 bases, leaving 10 bases between the germline ends. Sorting used thawed, overnight-rested PBMC stained with anti-CD3, a viability dye and GMM-loaded CD1B tetramer. CD1B tetramers were loaded with Rhodococcus equi-derived C32 glucose monomycolate. Sequenced material: CD1b-GMM tetramer-negative cells sorted from PBMCs. The clonotype comes from an adult woman with latent tuberculosis. The chain links TRBV19 to TRBJ1-1; D ambiguous. CDR3 sequence: CASSIRGGNTEAFF. Written as DNA, the CDR3 is TGTGCCAGTAGTATCCGGGGAGGAAACACTGAAGCTTTCTTT.